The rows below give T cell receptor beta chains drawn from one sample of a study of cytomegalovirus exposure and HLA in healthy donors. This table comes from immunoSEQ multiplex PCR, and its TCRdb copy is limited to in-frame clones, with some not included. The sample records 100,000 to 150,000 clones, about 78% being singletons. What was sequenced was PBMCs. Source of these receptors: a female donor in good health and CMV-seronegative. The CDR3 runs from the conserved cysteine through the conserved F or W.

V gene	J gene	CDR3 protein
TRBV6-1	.	CASSEPQAISYEQYF
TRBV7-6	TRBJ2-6	CASSLGGGRRSGANVLTF
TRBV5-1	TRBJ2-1	CASSSGGQGYNEQFF
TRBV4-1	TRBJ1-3	CASSHEPTTYRGPLGNTIYF
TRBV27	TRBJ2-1	CASSLYNEQFF
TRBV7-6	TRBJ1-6	CASSPRTGYNSPLHF
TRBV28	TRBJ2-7	CASRRGGGSSYEQYF
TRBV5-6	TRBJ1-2	CASSASRDFNYGYTF
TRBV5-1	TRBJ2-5	CASSHVWSERGGQETQYF
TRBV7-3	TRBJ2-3	CASSLTRDTDTQYF
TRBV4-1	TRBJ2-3	CASSQVGDTDTQYF
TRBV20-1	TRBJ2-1	CSANNERVQFF
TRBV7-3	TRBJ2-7	CASSKVTGQREPRSCEQYF
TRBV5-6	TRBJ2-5	CASHTGREGETQYF
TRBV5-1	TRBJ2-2	CASSPGTLGTGELFF
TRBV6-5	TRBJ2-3	CASSVRLAGRDTQYF
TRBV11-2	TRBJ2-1	CASSRHSGDEQFF
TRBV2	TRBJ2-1	CASSPNRLADEQFF
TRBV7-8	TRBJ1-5	CASSVRVLGQPQHF
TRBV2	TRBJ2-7	CASSDFPGTGKYEQYF
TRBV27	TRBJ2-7	CASRTARDRPYEQYF
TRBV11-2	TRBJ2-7	CASRQLNRGRATYEQYF
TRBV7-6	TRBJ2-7	CASSSRGSYEQYF
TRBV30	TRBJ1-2	CAWRSADGYTF
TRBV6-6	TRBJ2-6	CASIGEGTGANVLTF
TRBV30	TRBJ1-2	CAWSAQGHGYTF
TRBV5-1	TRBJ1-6	CASSPGESSYNSPLHF
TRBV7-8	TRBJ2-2	CASSFSGDTRELFF